A single T cell receptor beta chain is shown here with its context. What it recognizes is unknown. These data belong to a study of identifying expanded T cells in peripheral blood. Whole-study results and caveats: About 1.3 clones differed between technical replicates, versus about 17 and 20 over time. Clone count variance between approximately two-week samples rose with total template count.

Healthy donors had no documented immune events, such as infections, while sampled. Profiling relied on immunoSEQ multiplex PCR, and the TCRdb table lists in-frame clones only, not all of them. Of under 100,000 clones listed, 85% to 90% are singletons. The sequencing input was blood. The source of this sequence is a person between 18 and 75 years old in good health.

In nucleotides, the CDR3 is TGTGCCAGCAGCTACAGGGGAGAGGTCTATGGCTACACCTTC. Translation: CASSYRGEVYGYTF. The V call is TRBV7-9, the J call TRBJ1-2; 7 bases fit TRBD1. The CDR3 extends over 14 amino acids. The V gene's germline CDR1 is SEHNR and CDR2 FQNEAQ (reference sequence). Losses at the gene ends were 4 bases for V and 4 bases for J; bases not matched to a gene: 6.